Below are 26 T cell receptor beta chains sequenced from a single sample in a study of blood T cell repertoires in COVID-19. Clones were sequenced by immunoSEQ multiplex PCR, and TCRdb holds only the in-frame ones, with some missing. The sample consists of under 150,000 clones, approximately 85% of them appearing once. Sequenced input: peripheral blood. These receptors originate from a middle-aged man with acute or convalescent COVID-19.

The table lists this clone with a few counts. In the same sample, other DNA sequences code for this CDR3. The chain couples TRBV6-5 to TRBJ2-7; perhaps TRBD1 as D (6 bases). Trimming took 5 bases from V and 4 from J, leaving 12 bases between them. This CDR3 has 13 amino acids. The germline V gene encodes CDR1 MNHEY and CDR2 SVGAGI. CDR3 nucleotides: TGTGCCAGCAGTCGCTCTCAGGGGTACGAGCAGTACTTC. It yields the protein CASSRSQGYEQYF.

The gene calls are TRBV15 and TRBJ2-7; a possible D gene is TRBD2 (6 bases). CDR1 and CDR2 from the germline V gene are LNHNV and YYDKDF (reference sequence). Trimming took off 1 base at V and 6 bases at J, with 16 bases between the two ends. There are 15 residues in the CDR3. The CDR3 region is CATSRGGVEGSEQYF. The CDR3 DNA follows: TGTGCCACCAGCAGAGGGGGGGTAGAAGGGAGCGAGCAGTACTTC.

The rearrangement links TRBV7-2 to TRBJ2-7, with D possibly matching TRBD2 (6 bases). The CDR3 spans 13 residues. V dropped 1 base and J dropped 6 bases, with 10 bases sitting between them. CDR1 and CDR2 (germline): SGHTA, FQGNSA. The CDR3 region has the DNA TGTGCCAGCAGCTTAGAAGGAGGGTTCGAGCAGTACTTC. Translated: CASSLEGGFEQYF.

This chain joins TRBV28 and TRBJ2-3; 9 nucleotides agree with TRBD2. Germline V lookup: CDR1 MDHEN, CDR2 SYDVKM. CDR3 length: 15 amino acids. V gave up 5 bases and J gave up 6 bases; unmatched junction bases: 9. This CDR3 reads CASSLSGLATDTQYF. The CDR3 nucleotides are TGTGCCAGCAGTCTTTCGGGACTAGCAACCGATACGCAGTATTTT.

This clone was picked up a small number of times. V gene TRBV6-6 combines with J gene TRBJ1-4; D uncertain. The germline V and J ends were trimmed by 3 bases and 5 bases, with 13 bases remaining between them. CDR3 size: 15 residues. Germline CDR1 MNHNY, CDR2 SVGAGI (reference sequence). Here the CDR3 reads CASSYGQRVNEKLFF. The CDR3 DNA is TGTGCCAGCAGTTATGGGCAGAGGGTAAATGAAAAACTGTTTTTT.

The rearrangement joins TRBV7-9 to TRBJ2-6; D may be TRBD1 (6 bases). The CDR3 covers 19 residues. Between the trimmed V and J ends, which lost 6 bases and 0 bases, there was a span of 21 bases. Germline CDR1 is SEHNR and CDR2 is FQNEAQ (reference sequence). The CDR3 is CASRDRTVTGDSGANVLTF. In DNA, the CDR3 is TGTGCCAGCAGAGACCGGACAGTAACGGGTGACTCTGGGGCCAACGTCCTGACTTTC.

The CDR3 here is CSVAGLANTGELFF. For the CDR3, the DNA is TGCAGCGTTGCCGGACTCGCAAACACCGGGGAGCTGTTTTTT. The chain is built from TRBV29-1 and TRBJ2-2; maybe TRBD2 (5 bases). CDR3 size: 14 residues. Germline CDR1 reads SQVTM; CDR2 reads ANQGSEA. Deletions cut 4 bases from V and 2 bases from J, with 11 bases between.

The chain is built from TRBV7-9 and TRBJ2-3; TRBD2 is a possible D gene (5 bases). Germline V gene lookup returns CDR1 SEHNR and CDR2 FQNEAQ (reference sequence). The CDR3 has 19 residues. V lost 7 bases and J 2 bases, leaving 28 bases between the germline ends. The CDR3 reads CASTPPGWTVKGVTDTQYF. The DNA for the CDR3 is TGTGCCAGCACGCCGCCCGGTTGGACTGTCAAAGGAGTCACAGATACGCAGTATTTT.

This clone has only one observation. The rearrangement uses TRBV7-9 and TRBJ1-3; D is unclear. The CDR3 contains 17 residues. V was clipped by 0 bases and J by 0 bases, with 12 bases between them. Germline V gene sequence: CDR1 SEHNR, CDR2 FQNEAQ (reference sequence). Here the CDR3 DNA reads TGTGCCAGCAGCTTAGCGGTTACATCCACCTCTGGAAACACCATATATTTT. Its translation: CASSLAVTSTSGNTIYF.

The rearrangement joins TRBV10-3 to TRBJ2-5; TRBD1 might be the D (6 bases). CDR3 length: 14 amino acids. V was pared by 4 bases and J by 5 bases, with 14 bases between. Germline loops: CDR1 ENHRY, CDR2 SYGVKD. The CDR3 loop reads CAISVQGFQETQYF. Written as DNA, the CDR3 is TGTGCCATCAGTGTACAGGGCTTCCAGGAGACCCAGTACTTC.

The rearrangement joins TRBV20-1 to TRBJ2-7; 11 bases are shared with TRBD1. CDR3 length: 14 amino acids. J was trimmed by 3 bases and V by 3 bases; bases with no gene match: 4. CDR1 and CDR2 from the germline V gene are DFQATT and SNEGSKA (reference sequence). The CDR3 DNA reads TGCAGTGCTAGTGGGGACAGGGGGTACTACGAGCAGTACTTC. Protein sequence: CSASGDRGYYEQYF.

V usage is TRBV2 and J usage is TRBJ1-2; D gene unclear. Deletions cut 3 bases from V and 1 base from J, with 3 bases between. Germline CDR1 reads SNHLY; CDR2 reads FYNNEI. This CDR3 spans 12 amino acids. The CDR3 loop is CASSESNYGYTF. The CDR3 region has the DNA TGTGCCAGCAGTGAGAGTAACTATGGCTACACCTTC. The full variable domain, in which reference TRBV2 and TRBJ1-2 provide the parts outside the CDR3, is EPEVTQTPSHQVTQMGQEVILRCVPISNHLYFYWYRQILGQKVEFLVSFYNNEISEKSEIFDDQFSVERPDGSNFTLKIRSTKLEDSAMYFCASSESNYGYTFGSGTRLTVV.

The chain uses TRBV11-2 and TRBJ1-4; D is ambiguous. Germline loops: CDR1 SGHAT, CDR2 FQNNGV. V was shortened by 1 base and J by 6 bases, with 15 bases between the two germline ends. The CDR3 consists of 16 residues. The CDR3: CASSLAPGRDHEKLFF. CDR3 nucleotide sequence: TGTGCCAGCAGCTTAGCCCCGGGGAGGGATCATGAAAAACTGTTTTTT.

The chain couples TRBV6-2 or TRBV6-3 to TRBJ2-3, with 8 bases identical to TRBD2. Looked up from germline, CDR1 is MNHEY and CDR2 is SVGEGT. The CDR3 runs to 18 residues. V lost 2 bases and J lost 1; bases outside the gene matches: 11. The CDR3 here is CASSYPRTSLTRTDTQYF. Here the CDR3 DNA reads TGTGCCAGCAGTTACCCAAGGACTAGCCTTACACGCACAGATACGCAGTATTTT.

This rearrangement joins TRBV6-2 or TRBV6-3 to TRBJ2-2; D is ambiguous. Trimming left V 2 bases short and J 0 bases short, with 13 bases between. The CDR3 consists of 17 residues. CDR1 MNHEY and CDR2 SVGEGT come from the germline V gene. CDR3 region: CASSYGYEDANTGELFF. The CDR3 coding sequence is TGTGCCAGCAGTTACGGTTACGAGGATGCGAACACCGGGGAGCTGTTTTTT.

In its sample, this clone was seen a few times. The chain employs TRBV5-1 and TRBJ2-7; 7 nucleotides agree with TRBD1. The CDR3 extends over 13 amino acids. V gave up 4 bases and J gave up 1 base; unmatched junction bases: 2. Germline V gene data show CDR1 as SGHRS and CDR2 as YFSETQ. The DNA of the CDR3 is TGCGCCAGCAGCAGGGGGCTTTCCTACGAGCAGTACTTC. It specifies CASSRGLSYEQYF.

V is TRBV30 and J is TRBJ2-4, with 10 bases matching TRBD1. The CDR3 totals 16 residues. Trimming at V came to 1 base and at J to 1 base, leaving 4 bases not matched to a gene. Per germline, CDR1 GTSNPN and CDR2 SVGIG (reference sequence). CDR3 loop: CAWSGQGALAKNIQYF. CDR3 sequence (DNA): TGTGCCTGGAGTGGACAGGGGGCTCTCGCCAAAAACATTCAGTACTTC.

The chain joins TRBV30 to TRBJ1-3; D is unresolved. Germline values: CDR1 GTSNPN, CDR2 SVGIG (reference sequence). This CDR3 comprises 13 residues. V lost 2 bases and J 3 bases, leaving 8 bases between the germline ends. The CDR3 DNA is TGTGCCTGGAGTCCGGGGTATGGAAACACCATATATTTT. Its translation: CAWSPGYGNTIYF.

The V and J genes are TRBV10-3 and TRBJ2-5; 9 nucleotides agree with TRBD2. CDR1 and CDR2 (germline): ENHRY, SYGVKD. The V segment lost 4 bases and the J segment 5 bases; nucleotides outside the gene matches: 14. CDR3 length equals 17 residues. CDR3 region: CAISALGSAGGLETQYF. The CDR3 DNA sequence: TGTGCCATCAGTGCTTTGGGATCAGCGGGGGGATTGGAGACCCAGTACTTC.

The CDR3 bases are TGTGCCAGCAGTTCCATCGGGACACCGAACTATGGCTACACCTTC. This codes for CASSSIGTPNYGYTF. The rearrangement joins TRBV6-2 or TRBV6-3 to TRBJ1-2, with D possibly TRBD1 on 6 matching bases. The CDR3 consists of 15 residues. The V gene's germline CDR1 is MNHEY and CDR2 SVGEGT. V was trimmed by 4 bases and J by 2 bases, leaving 14 bases between them.

The chain is built from TRBV13 and TRBJ2-7; 12 bases map to TRBD1. J lost 2 bases, V lost 2 bases, and 13 bases had no gene match. The length of the CDR3 is 19 residues. Looked up from germline, CDR1 is PRHDT and CDR2 is FYEKMQ (reference sequence). The CDR3 protein is CASSLLGWGQGARAYEQYF. The CDR3 region has the DNA TGTGCCAGCAGCTTATTGGGCTGGGGACAGGGGGCGCGGGCCTACGAGCAGTACTTC.

DNA for the CDR3: TGTGCCACCAGTGAGGGGGGAGCCCGAGGTCTTTACGAGCAGTACTTC. Its translation is CATSEGGARGLYEQYF. The V gene is TRBV24-1, the J gene TRBJ2-7, with D possibly matching TRBD2 (6 bases). Germline CDR1 and CDR2: KGHDR and SFDVKD. V was pared by 4 bases and J by 4 bases, with 19 bases between. The CDR3 contains 16 residues.

V is TRBV19 and J is TRBJ2-1, with D maybe TRBD1 (6 bases). Germline V gene data show CDR1 as LNHDA and CDR2 as SQIVND (reference sequence). The CDR3 loop spans 15 amino acids. Trimming took off 5 bases at V and 6 bases at J, with 17 bases between the two ends. The CDR3 DNA is TGTGCCAGTAGTTGGGGGCAGGGGTCGGGCAATGAGCAGTTCTTC. Its protein is CASSWGQGSGNEQFF. Full variable domain (outside the CDR3, taken from reference TRBV19 and TRBJ2-1): DGGITQSPKYLFRKEGQNVTLSCEQNLNHDAMYWYRQDPGQGLRLIYYSQIVNDFQKGDIAEGYSVSREKKESFPLTVTSAQKNPTAFYLCASSWGQGSGNEQFFGPGTRLTVL.

V gene TRBV5-1 combines with J gene TRBJ2-7; 7 bases match TRBD1. Germline CDR1 is SGHRS and CDR2 is YFSETQ. The CDR3 has 14 residues. The V and J ends lost 3 bases and 1 base, in that order; junction bases with no gene match: 4. This CDR3 reads CASSSIQGSYEQYF. The CDR3 region has the DNA TGCGCCAGCAGCTCCATACAGGGGTCCTACGAGCAGTACTTC.

V is TRBV9 and J is TRBJ2-3; 15 positions agree with TRBD2. Germline-derived CDR1 and CDR2 are SGDLS and YYNGEE. The CDR3 contains 14 residues. V lost 3 bases to trimming and J lost 11 bases; unmatched junction nucleotides: 4. CDR3 region: CASSAGTSGGLQYF. CDR3 DNA sequence: TGTGCCAGCAGCGCCGGGACTAGCGGGGGGCTGCAGTATTTT.

The rearrangement uses TRBV5-6 and TRBJ2-7; tentative D call: TRBD1 (6 bases). V gave up 5 bases and J gave up 5 bases, with 17 bases separating them. CDR3 length equals 14 residues. Per germline, CDR1 SGHDT and CDR2 YYEEEE. The chain's CDR3 is CASSETGIPNEQYF. In DNA, the CDR3 is TGTGCCAGCAGTGAGACAGGTATCCCTAACGAGCAGTACTTC.